This note documents a single T cell receptor beta chain sequence. The antigen is unknown. CDR3 size: 20 residues. After removal of 0 bases from V and 3 bases from J, the junction contained 16 bases not matched to a gene. Germline CDR1 MDHEN, CDR2 SYDVKM. This sample is drawn from a study of cytomegalovirus exposure and HLA in healthy donors. Broader study findings: Some segments of the V type, notably TRBV6-2 and TRBV6-3, were excluded as indistinguishable. The classifier reportedly diagnosed cytomegalovirus status with high specificity and sensitivity.

The PCR ran on 60 Vbeta and 13 Jbeta primers. Assay: immunoSEQ multiplex PCR; the TCRdb copy retains only in-frame clones and omits some. The sample contains under 300,000 clones, about four fifths of which appear only once. This chain uses TRBV28 with TRBJ2-1; 8 positions agree with TRBD2. The receptor was derived from a woman aged 40 to 50 in good health and CMV-seropositive. Sequenced: PBMCs. This CDR3 reads CASSLWLGVMLTSDYNEQFF. CDR3 sequence (DNA): TGTGCCAGCAGTTTATGGTTGGGGGTAATGTTGACTAGCGACTACAATGAGCAGTTCTTC.